This section outlines one TCR beta chain sequence together with its context. The germline CDR1 and CDR2 sequences are MNHEY and SMNVEV (reference sequence). CDR3 size: 15 residues. V gave up 4 bases and J gave up 5 bases; unmatched junction bases: 8. The data are from a study of blood T cell repertoires in COVID-19. Study details: From T cells, B-cell-depleted T cells, or PBMCs came the material, which was cDNA or gDNA.

TCRdb's copy holds only in-frame clones and misses some; the assay was immunoSEQ multiplex PCR. Of roughly 240,000 clones listed, approximately 87% are singletons. This rearrangement joins TRBV27 to TRBJ2-5; 9 nucleotides line up with TRBD1. Sequenced: peripheral blood. This clonotype originated in a man aged 55 to 70 who had recovered from COVID-19. The CDR3 reads CASSYYRGLSETQYF. The CDR3, as DNA: TGTGCCAGCAGTTATTACAGGGGGCTAAGCGAGACCCAGTACTTC.